The clone carrying this T cell receptor (beta chain) was seen only once. The source of the sample is a study of T cell changes during pregnancy in multiple sclerosis. This CDR3 has 16 residues. Trimming took off 3 bases at V and 4 bases at J, with 17 bases between the two ends. Germline V lookup: CDR1 SGHDT, CDR2 YYEEEE. Some clones are missing from TCRdb's copy, which holds only in-frame ones; the method was immunoSEQ multiplex PCR. The table includes tens of thousands of clones, 92% detected once. This receptor was obtained from a female donor in good health, enrolled as a control in a pregnancy study. The rearrangement uses TRBV5-6 and TRBJ1-5, with a weak D call TRBD1 (5 bases). The material sequenced was peripheral blood, taken in the third trimester of pregnancy. CDR3 residues: CASSSIGGAVNQPQHF. In DNA form, the CDR3 reads TGTGCCAGCAGCTCAATCGGTGGGGCCGTTAATCAGCCCCAGCATTTT.